These 9 T cell receptor beta chains came from one sample sequenced in a study of T-cell memory formation after mild COVID-19. In TCRdb, the 5' RACE reads were re-called with MiXCR into one record per CDR3 protein. Altogether hundreds of thousands of distinct CDR3 sequences are present, 15% being singletons, with the ten largest covering about 22%. Specimen: PBMCs or a T cell subset sorted from them (not recorded which). The receptors originated from a man aged 18 to 30 who had mild COVID-19 (a few samples of this study predate the infection). Cell type and time point are not known.

The V call is TRBV5-1, the J call TRBJ2-1; D remains unclear. This CDR3 is 12 amino acids long. With 6 bases removed from V and 7 bases from J, the gap between germline ends came to 11 bases. The germline V gene has CDR1 SGHRS and CDR2 YFSETQ. The CDR3 DNA sequence: TGCGCCAGCAAGCTTGGGCTGAATGAGCAGTTCTTC. Protein product: CASKLGLNEQFF.

Ten or more counts support this clonotype. The chain combines TRBV5-1 with TRBJ2-2; D might be TRBD1 (6 bases). This CDR3 region has 13 residues. V lost 0 bases, J lost 8 bases, and 8 bases lay in between. CDR1 SGHRS and CDR2 YFSETQ come from the germline V gene. The CDR3 reads CASSLVGTGELFF. CDR3 DNA: TGCGCCAGCAGCTTGGTTGGGACAGGGGAGCTGTTTTTT.

The rearrangement joins TRBV6-6 to TRBJ2-2, with no clear D. CDR1 and CDR2 from the germline V gene are MNHNY and SVGAGI (reference sequence). V was clipped by 6 bases and J by 5 bases, with 10 bases between them. CDR3 length equals 13 residues. Written as DNA, the CDR3 is TGTGCCAGCAGCCTTCATTGGACCGGGGAGCTGTTTTTT. This gives the protein CASSLHWTGELFF.

This clonotype was detected a few times. The rearrangement joins TRBV5-5 to TRBJ2-7; 7 bases line up with TRBD1. The CDR3 contains 15 residues. Trimming removed 4 bases from V and 2 bases from J; junction bases left unmatched: 9. The V gene's germline CDR1 is SGHKS and CDR2 YYEKEE (reference sequence). In DNA form, the CDR3 reads TGTGCCAGCAGCGACTGGGGACAGTTCACCTACGAGCAGTACGTC. Its translation: CASSDWGQFTYEQYV.

This clonotype appeared a few times. The rearrangement uses TRBV20-1 and TRBJ2-2; 8 bases agree with TRBD2. The germline V gene has CDR1 DFQATT and CDR2 SNEGSKA (reference sequence). The CDR3 loop spans 13 amino acids. Trimming cost V 6 bases and J 6 bases; bases outside gene matches: 6. For the CDR3, the DNA is TGCAGTGCATTAGCGGGGTCGGCCGGGGAGCTGTTTTTT. It specifies CSALAGSAGELFF.

The chain has TRBV4-1 and TRBJ2-1; D gene ambiguous. Trimming stripped 1 base from V and 5 bases from J, with 6 bases between. Germline CDR1 and CDR2: MGHRA and YSYEKL. The CDR3 loop spans 13 amino acids. In DNA form, the CDR3 reads TGCGCCAGCAGCCAAGGGACCCACAATGAGCAGTTCTTC. Amino acid sequence: CASSQGTHNEQFF.

This clonotype was recorded at least ten times. The gene calls are TRBV3-1 and TRBJ1-2; weak D call: TRBD1 (5 bases). The CDR3 covers 18 residues. The germline CDR1 and CDR2 sequences are LGHDT and YNNKEL (reference sequence). V shed 3 bases and J shed 5 bases, with 25 bases lying between them. CDR3 coding DNA: TGTGCCAGCAGCCAGGGATTTGTGCTCCGGGGGAGGGAATATGGCTACACCTTC. It yields the protein CASSQGFVLRGREYGYTF.

The chain uses TRBV4-1 and TRBJ2-2; possible D gene TRBD1, 6 bases. Germline V gene sequence: CDR1 MGHRA, CDR2 YSYEKL. The length of the CDR3 is 16 residues. Trimming removed 3 bases at V and 0 bases at J, with 11 bases between. The CDR3 protein is CASSQDSRPNTGELFF. The CDR3 region has the DNA TGCGCCAGCAGCCAGGACAGCCGACCGAACACCGGGGAGCTGTTTTTT.

This clonotype was counted between two and nine times. The chain recombines TRBV11-2 with TRBJ1-3; perhaps TRBD1 as D (5 bases). Germline assignment: CDR1 SGHAT and CDR2 FQNNGV. Trimming took 0 bases from V and 2 from J, leaving 11 bases between them. This CDR3 region has 16 residues. CDR3: CASSLDRGGAGNTIYF. CDR3 DNA: TGTGCCAGCAGCTTAGATCGAGGAGGGGCTGGAAACACCATATATTTT.